These 27 T cell receptor beta chains were sequenced from one sample in a study of lymphopenia after photon versus proton radiotherapy (dated by TCRdb to about 2019). Library preparation was by the immunoSEQ multiplex PCR assay. TCRdb limited this immuneACCESS table to in-frame rearrangements with V and J called. A share of clones is missing; checked studies link under half to unresolved V genes, and the rest is unexplained. The sample table contains around 23,000 clones; only one count was recorded for nearly 95% of them. Less than 9.5% of the sample rests with the top ten. The sample was peripheral blood, taken from a patient treated with proton-based radiotherapy. These receptors were collected from a woman in her 70s with pancreatic cancer. Some clones in this sample may be carry-over from other donors' samples.

CDR3 nucleotide sequence: TGTGCCAGCAGTCCCGGGTTGGGGGCTAATGAAAAACTGTTTTTT. This encodes CASSPGLGANEKLFF. The rearrangement uses TRBV11-2 and TRBJ1-4; TRBD1 might be the D (5 bases). CDR1 is SGHAT and CDR2 is FQNNGV in the germline V gene. V was pared by 6 bases and J by 3 bases, with 14 bases between. There are 15 residues in the CDR3.

The chain links TRBV5-1 to TRBJ1-2; the match to TRBD1 covers 7 bases. Trimming removed 1 base from V and 2 bases from J; junction bases left unmatched: 5. The CDR3 is 15 residues long. CDR1 and CDR2 (germline): SGHRS, YFSETQ. The CDR3 region has the DNA TGCGCCAGCAGCTTGACAGGGGTGGGGAACTATGGCTACACCTTC. Protein: CASSLTGVGNYGYTF.

The chain combines TRBV6-5 with TRBJ1-1; D is ambiguous. The CDR3 runs 12 residues. From germline, CDR1 is MNHEY and CDR2 SVGAGI. The V end was cut by 7 bases, the J end by 3 bases, with 9 bases between. The CDR3 loop reads CASIPRDTEAFF. CDR3 nucleotides: TGTGCCAGCATCCCTAGGGACACTGAAGCTTTCTTT.

The CDR3 sequence is CASSRGTSGVGSNEQFF. As DNA, the CDR3 is TGTGCCAGCAGCCGAGGGACTAGCGGGGTCGGGTCAAATGAGCAGTTCTTC. This sequence joins TRBV11-2 and TRBJ2-1; 13 nucleotides align to TRBD2. The CDR3 extends over 17 amino acids. Germline values: CDR1 SGHAT, CDR2 FQNNGV. The V and J ends lost 5 bases and 7 bases, in that order; junction bases with no gene match: 11.

To note about this clone: The junction and the germline gene differ at one end; a read error may be behind it. The gene calls are TRBV7-7 and TRBJ2-3; D ambiguous. Germline loops: CDR1 SSHAT, CDR2 FNYEAQ (reference sequence). This CDR3 spans 14 amino acids. As DNA, the CDR3 is TGTGCTAGCAGCTCCCTACCCAGCACAGATACGCAGTATTTT. Translating gives CASSSLPSTDTQYF.

CDR3 in amino acids: CASSRTGRTDTQYF. The CDR3 DNA reads as TGTGCCAGCAGTCGGACAGGTCGAACAGATACGCAGTATTTT. This chain uses TRBV6-5 with TRBJ2-3; TRBD1 matches 7 bases. The J segment lost 3 bases and the V segment lost 5 bases, leaving 5 bases of the junction unmatched. The CDR3 runs to 14 residues. Germline loops: CDR1 MNHEY, CDR2 SVGAGI.

This chain joins TRBV2 and TRBJ2-6; weak D call: TRBD2 (6 bases). Germline loops: CDR1 SNHLY, CDR2 FYNNEI. The CDR3 consists of 19 residues. V was pared by 5 bases and J by 0 bases, with 20 bases between. CDR3 DNA: TGTGCCAGCAGTACCACCGGAGGGAGGTCTGTCTCTGGGGCCAACGTCCTGACTTTC. Encoded protein: CASSTTGGRSVSGANVLTF.

This chain connects TRBV27 to TRBJ2-7; 8 nucleotides match TRBD1. The CDR3 length is 14 residues. From germline, CDR1 is MNHEY and CDR2 SMNVEV (reference sequence). The ends lost 8 bases at V and 2 bases at J; junction bases unmatched: 8. CDR3: CASGIDRGPYEQYF. The CDR3 DNA reads TGTGCCAGCGGAATTGACAGGGGACCCTACGAGCAGTACTTC.

The chain carries TRBV7-3 and TRBJ2-1, with 9 bases lining up with TRBD1. J was trimmed by 0 bases and V by 4 bases; bases with no gene match: 10. Germline V lookup: CDR1 SGHTA, CDR2 FQGTGA. This CDR3 spans 18 amino acids. This CDR3 is CASSSTGTGSGSYNEQFF. CDR3 DNA: TGTGCCAGCAGCTCAACCGGGACAGGGAGCGGCTCCTACAATGAGCAGTTCTTC.

The rearrangement links TRBV7-2 to TRBJ2-5; tentatively, D is TRBD1 (5 bases). Trimming stripped 5 bases from V and 1 base from J, with 11 bases between. CDR1 is SGHTA and CDR2 is FQGNSA in the germline V gene. This CDR3 is 14 amino acids long. The CDR3 spells CASSPTGIQETQYF. In DNA, the CDR3 is TGTGCCAGCAGCCCCACAGGTATCCAAGAGACCCAGTACTTC.

V and J are TRBV7-9 and TRBJ2-7, with unresolved D. Germline CDR1 and CDR2: SEHNR and FQNEAQ (reference sequence). Trimming removed 2 bases from V and 6 bases from J, with 14 bases in between. This CDR3 comprises 14 residues. The DNA for the CDR3 is TGTGCCAGCAGCTTAAGTTTTGAGTCGCTCGAGCAGTACTTC. Translating it yields CASSLSFESLEQYF.

The chain recombines TRBV6-5 with TRBJ1-1, with a tentative D call TRBD1 (6 bases). CDR1 and CDR2 (germline): MNHEY, SVGAGI. This CDR3 comprises 15 residues. V lost 7 bases, J lost 4 bases, and 19 bases lay in between. CDR3 nucleotides: TGTGCCAGCACCCCTGAGGGGGATGGGGTCACTGAAGCTTTCTTT. Encoded protein: CASTPEGDGVTEAFF.

Details on this clone: At one boundary the junction diverges from the germline segment, which might be a read error. The J gene is TRBJ1-1, the V gene TRBV6-1; 11 positions match TRBD1. Germline V lookup: CDR1 MNHNS, CDR2 SASEGT. CDR3 length equals 14 residues. CDR3 in amino acids: CASSEGTGGTEASF. CDR3 sequence (DNA): TGTGCCAGCAGTGAAGGGACAGGGGGCACTGAAGCTTCCTTT.

The gene calls are TRBV5-4 and TRBJ1-1; a weak D match, TRBD1 (6 bases). Germline lookup yields CDR1 SGHNT and CDR2 YYREEE (reference sequence). CDR3 size: 14 residues. V lost 0 bases and J 7 bases, leaving 13 bases between the germline ends. Written as DNA, the CDR3 is TGTGCCAGCAGCTTGGATCCGGGGGCAAATGAAGCTTTCTTT. This gives the protein CASSLDPGANEAFF.

This clone is a singleton in its sample. This chain links TRBV28 with TRBJ2-1, with 7 bases that match TRBD1. The length of the CDR3 is 15 residues. The V and J ends lost 2 bases and 4 bases, in that order; junction bases with no gene match: 5. Germline V gene sequence: CDR1 MDHEN, CDR2 SYDVKM. The CDR3 protein is CASSLVGTEYNEQFF. The CDR3 DNA reads TGTGCCAGCAGTTTAGTCGGGACAGAATACAATGAGCAGTTCTTC. Filled out from reference TRBV28 and TRBJ2-1, the complete variable domain reads DVKVTQSSRYLVKRTGEKVFLECVQDMDHENMFWYRQDPGLGLRLIYFSYDVKMKEKGDIPEGYSVSREKKERFSLILESASTNQTSMYLCASSLVGTEYNEQFFGPGTRLTVL.

This chain uses TRBV5-1 with TRBJ1-1, with D perhaps TRBD1 (5 bases). Trimming pared 0 bases from V and 0 bases from J, leaving 12 bases between. Germline V gene sequence: CDR1 SGHRS, CDR2 YFSETQ. There are 16 residues in the CDR3. CDR3 protein: CASSLAGVGVNTEAFF. The CDR3 nucleotides read TGCGCCAGCAGCTTGGCGGGGGTCGGGGTGAACACTGAAGCTTTCTTT.

This chain connects TRBV18 to TRBJ2-4, with 11 nucleotides matching TRBD1. Per the germline V gene, CDR1 is KGHSH and CDR2 is LQKENI. The CDR3 totals 14 residues. V was pared by 8 bases and J by 6 bases, with 6 bases of the junction left unmatched. The CDR3 nucleotides are TGTGCCAGCCGAGGGACAGGGGGGACAAACATTCAGTACTTC. Translating gives CASRGTGGTNIQYF.

The chain carries TRBV2 and TRBJ1-2; 7 bases fit TRBD1. The germline CDR1 and CDR2 sequences are SNHLY and FYNNEI. The trim removed 6 bases at V and 0 bases at J, leaving 7 bases unmatched. This CDR3 is 15 amino acids long. The CDR3 loop reads CASSPGQRTNYGYTF. Written as DNA, the CDR3 is TGTGCCAGCAGCCCGGGACAGAGGACTAACTATGGCTACACCTTC. The whole variable domain, filled in from reference TRBV2 and TRBJ1-2, reads EPEVTQTPSHQVTQMGQEVILRCVPISNHLYFYWYRQILGQKVEFLVSFYNNEISEKSEIFDDQFSVERPDGSNFTLKIRSTKLEDSAMYFCASSPGQRTNYGYTFGSGTRLTVV.

The V gene is TRBV2, the J gene TRBJ1-1; TRBD1 matches at 8 bases. The V gene's germline CDR1 is SNHLY and CDR2 FYNNEI. The V gene end was trimmed by 5 bases and the J gene end by 1 base; junction bases not matched to a gene: 6. CDR3 size: 15 residues. CDR3 protein: CASSFRTGPNTEAFF. The CDR3 coding sequence is TGTGCCAGCAGTTTTCGGACAGGGCCGAACACTGAAGCTTTCTTT.

The rearrangement joins TRBV5-1 to TRBJ1-2; unclear D gene. The CDR3 length is 15 residues. V was trimmed by 3 bases and J by 4 bases, leaving 16 bases between them. CDR1 SGHRS and CDR2 YFSETQ come from the germline V gene. The chain's CDR3 is CASSSQLGRSYGYTF. CDR3 bases: TGCGCCAGCAGCTCTCAGTTGGGAAGATCCTATGGCTACACCTTC.

This clone was counted once. V and J are TRBV6-1 and TRBJ2-5; D ambiguous. The CDR3 has 13 residues. Germline CDR1 and CDR2: MNHNS and SASEGT. Trimming took off 2 bases at V and 2 bases at J, with 6 bases between the two ends. The CDR3 nucleotides are TGTGCCAGCAGTGAATGGTTTCAAGAGACCCAGTACTTC. This sequence encodes CASSEWFQETQYF.

V and J are TRBV6-1 and TRBJ2-1; TRBD2 might be the D (5 bases). Trimming took 7 bases from V and 10 from J, leaving 14 bases between them. This CDR3 is 12 amino acids long. CDR1 is MNHNS, CDR2 SASEGT, per germline. CDR3 residues: CASIRAVGEQFF. The CDR3 DNA sequence: TGTGCCAGCATCCGAGCGGTGGGGGAGCAGTTCTTC.

J is TRBJ2-1 and V is TRBV30, with TRBD2 matching over 12 bases. After removal of 4 bases from V and 12 bases from J, the junction contained 10 bases not matched to a gene. The CDR3 runs 14 residues. CDR1 GTSNPN and CDR2 SVGIG come from the germline V gene (reference sequence). CDR3 DNA sequence: TGTGCCTGGAAGACTAGCGGGAGCTCCCCCGGGCAGTTCTTC. It encodes CAWKTSGSSPGQFF.

The V and J genes are TRBV7-2 and TRBJ2-6; D is undetermined. Trimming took 3 bases from V and 0 from J, leaving 12 bases between them. Germline CDR1 SGHTA, CDR2 FQGNSA. The CDR3 covers 17 residues. The CDR3 region has the DNA TGTGCCAGCAGCTTCGCAAGTGGCAGCTCTGGGGCCAACGTCCTGACTTTC. It yields the protein CASSFASGSSGANVLTF.

V and J are TRBV20-1 and TRBJ2-5, with D unresolved. Germline values: CDR1 DFQATT, CDR2 SNEGSKA (reference sequence). CDR3 length: 11 residues. V shed 1 base and J shed 1 base, with 1 base lying between them. CDR3 sequence (DNA): TGCAGTGCTAGAGCCCAAGAGACCCAGTACTTC. Its protein product is CSARAQETQYF.

The chain has TRBV7-2 and TRBJ1-5; D is unresolved. Germline V gene lookup returns CDR1 SGHTA and CDR2 FQGNSA. V lost 3 bases to trimming and J lost 3 bases, with 6 bases between them. This CDR3 comprises 13 residues. CDR3 DNA: TGTGCCAGCAGCTTGTGGAACAATCAGCCCCAGCATTTT. It specifies CASSLWNNQPQHF. The full variable domain, rest sourced from reference TRBV7-2 and TRBJ1-5, is GAGVSQSPSNKVTEKGKDVELRCDPISGHTALYWYRQSLGQGLEFLIYFQGNSAPDKSGLPSDRFSAERTGGSVSTLTIQRTQQEDSAVYLCASSLWNNQPQHFGDGTRLSIL.

The genes are TRBV6-6 and TRBJ2-7, with unresolved D. V shed 0 bases and J shed 1 base, with 7 bases lying between them. The V gene's germline CDR1 is MNHNY and CDR2 SVGAGI (reference sequence). The CDR3 totals 14 residues. The DNA of the CDR3 is TGTGCCAGCAGTTACTCGATTGGTTCCTACGAGCAGTACTTC. Protein: CASSYSIGSYEQYF.